A few counts support the clone carrying this TCR beta chain. Its antigen is unknown. In the source study's methods: ImmunoSEQ output held junction-only sequences without quality scores, so filtering differed. The data were produced by immunoSEQ multiplex PCR, yet TCRdb's version contains in-frame clones alone and is incomplete. Clone size and V and J calls were adopted from that table, with D and trimming inferred from the DNA. The table includes 950,000 to 1,300,000 clones, about 74% detected once. The sample comes from a study of shared clonotypes between healthy human individuals. Study at large: Donors, aged 18 to 49, were a couple of women and a few men. General study findings and limits: Sorted-subset sequencing was shown by rarefaction to be incomplete despite large depth. Naive subsets typically showed greater estimated richness than memory subsets.

V shed 3 bases, J shed 3 bases, and the junction held 10 bases outside the gene matches. In germline, CDR1 is SGHDT, CDR2 YYEEEE. The CDR3 has 17 residues. The specimen sequenced was memory CD4+ T cells sorted from blood. The subset here: CD45RA-negative fraction. The chain carries TRBV5-6 and TRBJ1-5; TRBD1 agrees at 9 bases. The sequence came from a man between 18 and 29 years old in good health. In DNA form, the CDR3 reads TGTGCCAGCAGCTCACAGTTCGGACAGGGGAACAATCAGCCCCAGCATTTT. It translates to CASSSQFGQGNNQPQHF.